A single T cell receptor beta chain is shown here with its context. Antigen: not known. These data belong to a study of CD8+ T cells in alopecia areata. Treatment meaning: oral pan-JAK inhibitor, 5-10 mg twice daily. From alopecia areata patients, lesional scalp punch biopsies and peripheral blood were collected. Following extraction, RNA underwent reverse transcription to cDNA, which served as the sequencing template. Libraries were prepared by immunoSEQ multiplex PCR; TCRdb keeps only in-frame clonotypes and omits some of them. The sample has over 150,000 clones, approximately 60% seen once. Study-level results: Many of the expanded lesional clones endured in scalp and blood while on tofacitinib. Expanded CD8+ clones among the top 100, and scalp clonality, were significantly decreased by tofacitinib. TCR sharing was clearer in mice than between patients, perhaps partly owing to patient HLA diversity.

This TCR was sampled from a human donor with alopecia areata. This specimen consisted of CD4+ T cells sorted from blood, obtained at week 24, from a patient treated with tofacitinib.

CDR3 loop: CASSPGQRNIQYF. CDR3 bases: TGTGCCAGCAGCCCGGGACAAAGAAACATTCAGTACTTC. This chain uses TRBV2 with TRBJ2-4; D possibly corresponds to TRBD1 (6 bases). Germline V gives CDR1 SNHLY, CDR2 FYNNEI. The V gene lost 6 bases and the J gene lost 6 bases, with 12 bases spanning the gap. This CDR3 is 13 amino acids long.